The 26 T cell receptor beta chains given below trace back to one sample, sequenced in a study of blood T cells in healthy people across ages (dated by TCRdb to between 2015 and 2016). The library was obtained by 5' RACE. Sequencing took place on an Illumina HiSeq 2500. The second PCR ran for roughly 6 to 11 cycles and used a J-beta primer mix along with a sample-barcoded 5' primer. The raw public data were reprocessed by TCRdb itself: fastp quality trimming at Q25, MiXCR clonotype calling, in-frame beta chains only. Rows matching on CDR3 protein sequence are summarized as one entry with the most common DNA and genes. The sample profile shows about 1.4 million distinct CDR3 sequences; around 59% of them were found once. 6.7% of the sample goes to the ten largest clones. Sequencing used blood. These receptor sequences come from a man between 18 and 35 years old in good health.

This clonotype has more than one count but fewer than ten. Here the CDR3 reads CASSGGGPGTINQPQHF. The CDR3 DNA reads as TGTGCCAGCAGTGGGGGGGGTCCCGGGACAATTAATCAGCCCCAGCATTTT. The V and J genes are TRBV6-1 and TRBJ1-5, with D possibly TRBD1 on 6 matching bases. Trimming shortened V by 4 bases and J by 4 bases, and 20 bases separated the two germline ends. CDR3 length: 17 residues. Germline-derived CDR1 and CDR2 are MNHNS and SASEGT.

The CDR3 loop is CASSYWAPTDTQYF. Here the CDR3 DNA reads TGTGCCAGCAGTTACTGGGCGCCCACAGATACGCAGTATTTT. The chain combines TRBV6-2 or TRBV6-3 with TRBJ2-3; D call uncertain. The germline CDR1 and CDR2 sequences are MNHEY and SVGEGT. The V and J ends lost 1 base and 2 bases respectively, with 7 bases between them. The CDR3 contains 14 residues.

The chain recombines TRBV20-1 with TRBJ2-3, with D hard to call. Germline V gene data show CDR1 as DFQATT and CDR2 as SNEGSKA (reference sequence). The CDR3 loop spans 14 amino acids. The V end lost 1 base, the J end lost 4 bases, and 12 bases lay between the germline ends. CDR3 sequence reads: CSARGEAPPDTQYF. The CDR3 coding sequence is TGCAGTGCTAGAGGCGAGGCCCCGCCAGATACGCAGTATTTT.

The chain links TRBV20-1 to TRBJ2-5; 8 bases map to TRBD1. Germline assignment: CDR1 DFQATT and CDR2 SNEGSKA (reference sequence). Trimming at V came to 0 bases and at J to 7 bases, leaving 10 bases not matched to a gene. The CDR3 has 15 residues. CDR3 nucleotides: TGCAGTGCTAGAGATTCCGACAGGGGAAGGGGGACCCAGTACTTC. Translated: CSARDSDRGRGTQYF.

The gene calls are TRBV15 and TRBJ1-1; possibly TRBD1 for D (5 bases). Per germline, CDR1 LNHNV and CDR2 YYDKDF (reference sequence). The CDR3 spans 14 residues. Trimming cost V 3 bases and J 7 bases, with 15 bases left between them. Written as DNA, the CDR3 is TGTGCCACCAGCAGGGGTACAAGTGGGGGTGAAGCTTTCTTT. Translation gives CATSRGTSGGEAFF.

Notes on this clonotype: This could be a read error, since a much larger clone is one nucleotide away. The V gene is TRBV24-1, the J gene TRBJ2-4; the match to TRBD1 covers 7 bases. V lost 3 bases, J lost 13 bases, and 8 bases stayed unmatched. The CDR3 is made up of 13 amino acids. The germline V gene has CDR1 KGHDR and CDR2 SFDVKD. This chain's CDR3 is CATSDADRYGQYF. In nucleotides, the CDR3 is TGTGCCACCAGTGATGCGGACAGGTACGGGCAGTACTTC.

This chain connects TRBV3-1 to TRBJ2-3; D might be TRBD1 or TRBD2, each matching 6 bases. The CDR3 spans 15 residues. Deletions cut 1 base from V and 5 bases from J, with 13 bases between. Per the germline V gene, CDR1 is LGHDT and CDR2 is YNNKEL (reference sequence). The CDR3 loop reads CASSQGSGAVDTQYF. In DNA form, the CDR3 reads TGTGCCAGCAGCCAAGGATCGGGGGCGGTAGATACGCAGTATTTT.

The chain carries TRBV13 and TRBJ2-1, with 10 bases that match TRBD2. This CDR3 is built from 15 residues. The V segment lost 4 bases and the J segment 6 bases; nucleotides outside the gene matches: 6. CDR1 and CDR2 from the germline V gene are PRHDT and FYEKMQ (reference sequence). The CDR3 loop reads CASSSLAGAINEQFF. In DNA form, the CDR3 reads TGTGCCAGCAGCTCCCTAGCGGGAGCTATCAATGAGCAGTTCTTC.

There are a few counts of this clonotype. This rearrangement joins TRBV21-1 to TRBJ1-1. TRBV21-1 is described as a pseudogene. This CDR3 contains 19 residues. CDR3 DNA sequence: TGTGCCAGCAGCAAAGTATTAGGGATCGGCAGCCCTCGCGGCGAGGAGGCTTTCTTT. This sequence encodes CASSKVLGIGSPRGEEAFF.

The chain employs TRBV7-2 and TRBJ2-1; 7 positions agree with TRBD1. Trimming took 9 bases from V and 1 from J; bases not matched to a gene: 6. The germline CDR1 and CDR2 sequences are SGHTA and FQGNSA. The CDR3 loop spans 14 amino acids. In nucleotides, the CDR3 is TGTGCCAGTCTACAGGGGCAGTCCTACAATGAGCAGTTCTTC. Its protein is CASLQGQSYNEQFF.

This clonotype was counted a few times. CDR3 nucleotide sequence: TGCAGCGTTGAAATGGTCATTACCGGGGAGCTGTTTTTT. Protein sequence: CSVEMVITGELFF. This sequence joins TRBV29-1 and TRBJ2-2; D uncertain. The CDR3 totals 13 residues. Trimming took off 2 bases at V and 5 bases at J, with 9 bases between the two ends. Germline CDR1 reads SQVTM; CDR2 reads ANQGSEA.

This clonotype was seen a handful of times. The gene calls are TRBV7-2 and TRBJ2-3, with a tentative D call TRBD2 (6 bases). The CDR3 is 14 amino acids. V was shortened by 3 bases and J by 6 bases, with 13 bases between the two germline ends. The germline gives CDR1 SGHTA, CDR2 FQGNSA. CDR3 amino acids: CASSLEGRLDTQYF. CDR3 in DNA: TGTGCCAGCAGCTTGGAGGGCCGTTTGGATACGCAGTATTTT.

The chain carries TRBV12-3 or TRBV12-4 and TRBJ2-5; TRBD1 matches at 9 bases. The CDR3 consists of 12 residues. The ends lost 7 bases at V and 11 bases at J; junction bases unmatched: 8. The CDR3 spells CASTSGQGFQYF. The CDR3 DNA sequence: TGTGCCAGCACCTCTGGACAGGGGTTTCAGTACTTC.

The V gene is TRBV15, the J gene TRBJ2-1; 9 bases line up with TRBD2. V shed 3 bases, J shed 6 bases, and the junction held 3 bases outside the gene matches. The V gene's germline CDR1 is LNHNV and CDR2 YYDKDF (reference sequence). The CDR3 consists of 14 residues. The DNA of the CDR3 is TGTGCCACCAGCAGCCGAGCGGGGGGCAATGAGCAGTTCTTC. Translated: CATSSRAGGNEQFF.

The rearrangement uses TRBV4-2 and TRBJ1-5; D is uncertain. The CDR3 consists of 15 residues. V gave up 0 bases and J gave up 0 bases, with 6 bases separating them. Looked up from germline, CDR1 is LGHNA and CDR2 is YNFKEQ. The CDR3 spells CASSQESHSNQPQHF. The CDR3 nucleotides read TGTGCCAGCAGCCAAGAATCCCATAGCAATCAGCCCCAGCATTTT.

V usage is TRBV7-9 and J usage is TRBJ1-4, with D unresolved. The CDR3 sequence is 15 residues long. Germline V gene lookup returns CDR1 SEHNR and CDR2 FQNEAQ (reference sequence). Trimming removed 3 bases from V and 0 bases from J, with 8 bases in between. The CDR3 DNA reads TGTGCCAGCAGCTTCGGTTTCGCAACTAATGAAAAACTGTTTTTT. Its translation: CASSFGFATNEKLFF.

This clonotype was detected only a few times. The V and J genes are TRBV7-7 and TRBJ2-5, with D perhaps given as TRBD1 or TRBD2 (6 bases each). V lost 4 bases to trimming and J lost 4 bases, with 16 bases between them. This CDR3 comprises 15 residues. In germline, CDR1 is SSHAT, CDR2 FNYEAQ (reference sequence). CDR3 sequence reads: CASSSLGGTLETQYF. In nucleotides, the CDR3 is TGTGCCAGCAGCTCATTAGGGGGGACGCTAGAGACCCAGTACTTC.

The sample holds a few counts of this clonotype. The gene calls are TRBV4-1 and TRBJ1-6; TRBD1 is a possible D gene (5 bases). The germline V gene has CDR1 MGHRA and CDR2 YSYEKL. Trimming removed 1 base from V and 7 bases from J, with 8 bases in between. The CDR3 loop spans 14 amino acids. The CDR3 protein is CASSQGQRNSPLHF. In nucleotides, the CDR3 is TGCGCCAGCAGCCAAGGACAGAGAAATTCACCCCTCCACTTT.

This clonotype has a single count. CDR3: CASSQDSRGPSSYYGYTF. DNA of the CDR3: TGTGCCAGCAGCCAAGATAGCAGGGGGCCTTCGTCCTACTATGGCTACACCTTC. The chain uses TRBV3-1 and TRBJ1-2; TRBD1 matches at 8 bases. Germline V CDR1 and CDR2: LGHDT, YNNKEL (reference sequence). This CDR3 comprises 18 residues. The trim removed 0 bases at V and 3 bases at J, leaving 12 bases unmatched.

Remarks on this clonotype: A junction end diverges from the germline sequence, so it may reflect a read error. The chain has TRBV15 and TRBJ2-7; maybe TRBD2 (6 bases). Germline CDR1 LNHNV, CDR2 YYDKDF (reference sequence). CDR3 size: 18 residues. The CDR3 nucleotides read TGTGCCACCAGCAGAGTTCGTATAGCCGGGAGAGGGTCCTGCGAGCAGTACTTC. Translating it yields CATSRVRIAGRGSCEQYF.

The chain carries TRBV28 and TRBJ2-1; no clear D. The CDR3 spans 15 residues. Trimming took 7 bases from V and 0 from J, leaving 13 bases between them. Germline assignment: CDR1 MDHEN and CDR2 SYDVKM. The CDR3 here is CASKRTALSYNEQFF. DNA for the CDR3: TGTGCCAGCAAGAGAACAGCCCTCTCCTACAATGAGCAGTTCTTC.

CDR3 loop: CASSPNRVSSYEQYF. The CDR3 coding sequence is TGTGCCAGCAGCCCGAACCGGGTCAGCTCCTACGAGCAGTACTTC. The chain combines TRBV9 with TRBJ2-7; no clear D. The germline V gene encodes CDR1 SGDLS and CDR2 YYNGEE. Between the trimmed V and J ends, which lost 4 bases and 0 bases, there was a span of 14 bases. This CDR3 contains 15 residues.

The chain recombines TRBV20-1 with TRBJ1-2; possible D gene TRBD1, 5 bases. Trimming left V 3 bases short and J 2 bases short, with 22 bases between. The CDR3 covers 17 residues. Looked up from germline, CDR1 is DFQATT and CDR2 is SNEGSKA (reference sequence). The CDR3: CSASPRRADTRNYGYTF. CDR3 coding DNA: TGCAGTGCTAGTCCTCGCAGGGCCGATACAAGAAACTATGGCTACACCTTC.

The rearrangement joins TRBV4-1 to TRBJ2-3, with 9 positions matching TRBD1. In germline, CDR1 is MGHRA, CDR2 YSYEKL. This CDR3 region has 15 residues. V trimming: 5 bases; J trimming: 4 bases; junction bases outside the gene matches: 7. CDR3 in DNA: TGCGCCAGCAGCTCCGGGACAGGGTTCGCAGATACGCAGTATTTT. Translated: CASSSGTGFADTQYF.

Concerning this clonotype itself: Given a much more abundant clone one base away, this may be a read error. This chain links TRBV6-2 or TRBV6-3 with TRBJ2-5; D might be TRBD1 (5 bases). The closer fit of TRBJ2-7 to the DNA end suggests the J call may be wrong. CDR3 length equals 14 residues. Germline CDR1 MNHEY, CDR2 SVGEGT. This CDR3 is CASSYGSGPYEQYF. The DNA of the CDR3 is TGTGCCAGCAGTTACGGGTCAGGGCCCTACGAGCAGTACTTC.

CDR3 DNA: TGCGCCAGCAGCCAAGGGGCCTACCCCACAGATACGCAGTATTTT. Its translation is CASSQGAYPTDTQYF. The chain is built from TRBV4-1 and TRBJ2-3; D call uncertain. V was cut by 1 base and J by 2 bases, with 10 bases left in between. This CDR3 comprises 15 residues. The germline V gene encodes CDR1 MGHRA and CDR2 YSYEKL.